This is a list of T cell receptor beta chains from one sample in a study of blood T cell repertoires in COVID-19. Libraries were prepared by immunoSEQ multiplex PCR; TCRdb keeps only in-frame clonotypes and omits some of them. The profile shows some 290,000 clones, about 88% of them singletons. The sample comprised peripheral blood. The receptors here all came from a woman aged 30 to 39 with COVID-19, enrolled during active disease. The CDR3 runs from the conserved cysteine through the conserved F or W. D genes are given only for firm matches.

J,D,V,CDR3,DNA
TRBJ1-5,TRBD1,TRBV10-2,CASSELTGTGGNQPQHF,TGCGCCAGCAGTGAGTTAACCGGGACAGGGGGCAATCAGCCCCAGCATTTT
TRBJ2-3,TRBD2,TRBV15,CATSRDVFSGGYSDTQYF,TGTGCCACCAGCAGAGATGTGTTCAGCGGGGGTTATTCAGATACGCAGTATTTT
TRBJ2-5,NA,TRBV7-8,CASSTRPQYF,TGTGCCAGCAGCACTAGACCCCAGTACTTC
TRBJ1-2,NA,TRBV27,CASSLSEAGGYGYTF,TGTGCCAGCAGTTTATCCGAGGCTGGGGGGTATGGCTACACCTTC
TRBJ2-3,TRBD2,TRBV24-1,CATSDPSGSKLDTQYF,TGTGCCACCAGTGACCCCAGCGGGAGTAAGCTTGATACGCAGTATTTT
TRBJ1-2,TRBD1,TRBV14,CASSGKKSGGGYGYTF,TGTGCCAGCAGCGGCAAAAAGTCAGGGGGTGGCTATGGCTACACCTTC
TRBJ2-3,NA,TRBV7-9,CASSFTGSTDTQYF,TGTGCCAGCAGCTTTACAGGTAGCACAGATACGCAGTATTTT
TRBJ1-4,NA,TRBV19,CASRPTPPAGEKLFF,TGTGCCAGTAGGCCGACCCCCCCGGCGGGAGAAAAACTGTTTTTT
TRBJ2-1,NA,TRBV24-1,CATSDIQENEQFF,TGTGCCACCAGTGATATCCAGGAAAATGAGCAGTTCTTC
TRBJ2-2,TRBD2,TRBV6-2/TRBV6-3,CASSSRKGGSGTNTGELFF,TGTGCCAGCAGTTCACGGAAGGGGGGTAGCGGGACGAACACCGGGGAGCTGTTTTTT
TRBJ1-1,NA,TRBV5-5,CASSPTGTGEAFF,TGTGCCAGCAGTCCAACAGGGACCGGTGAAGCTTTCTTT